The TCR beta chain under discussion was sequenced for a study of human T cells and chemical hapten exposure. Overall study context: It was small differences in pooled library volume that mainly caused per-sample TCR yields to vary. Study-wide results and caveats: Following DPC sensitization, TCRs present above 1 in 1000 frequency showed no change. Relative to control repertoires, expanded TCRs gave rise to significantly more large CDR3 similarity clusters.

V shed 6 bases and J shed 2 bases, with 12 bases lying between them. Germline V CDR1 and CDR2: SNHLY, FYNNEI. The CDR3 covers 14 residues. Each CDR3 protein gets one entry after TCRdb re-called the RACE reads with MiXCR. The table records hundreds of thousands of distinct CDR3 sequences, over 6% of them present only once. This clonotype was counted many times. Its specificity is unknown. Time point noted: patch test 2, 6 weeks after DPC sensitization. The treatment here: therapeutic diphenylcyclopropenone sensitization with weekly scalp DPC. Alopecia patients deemed DPC-suitable, aged 18 to 70, excluding pregnancy.

The chain links TRBV2 to TRBJ2-3, with D unresolved. The sequenced sample was whole blood, obtained in connection with sensitization to the hapten diphenylcyclopropenone (DPC). The TCR was taken from a woman aged 18 to 35 with alopecia areata. Some clones in this sample may be carry-over from other donors' samples. The CDR3 DNA follows: TGTGCCAGCAGCGTGGGATCATTCACAGATACGCAGTATTTT. Translation gives CASSVGSFTDTQYF.